This is a list of T cell receptor beta chains from one sample in a study of cytotoxic CD8 clonotypes in ibrutinib-treated CLL. TCRdb's copy holds only in-frame clones and misses some; the assay was immunoSEQ multiplex PCR. The profile covers approximately 45,000 clones, with 69% appearing a single time and around 13% taken by the ten largest. The specimen was PBMCs, collected after 12 months of ibrutinib treatment. The source is a human donor with chronic lymphocytic leukemia. Both conserved end residues are part of each CDR3. Fields, in order: clone size, V gene, D gene, J gene, CDR3 protein, CDR3 DNA. The D gene is left open where the match is weak. Size is stated for part of the rows, as once, few or many counts, or as a class when the clone is expanded.

>-|TRBV29-1|-|TRBJ2-3
CSVGAGAPGDTQYF
TGCAGCGTTGGGGCCGGGGCCCCAGGGGATACGCAGTATTTT
>-|TRBV7-2|-|TRBJ1-3
CASSPANVAGNTIYF
TGTGCCAGCAGTCCAGCCAACGTCGCTGGAAACACCATATATTTT
>-|TRBV7-3|-|TRBJ2-6
CALGAPGANVLTF
TGTGCCCTTGGGGCACCCGGGGCCAACGTCCTGACTTTC
>once|TRBV7-3|-|TRBJ2-3
CASSLSDSTDTQYF
TGTGCCAGCAGCTTAAGTGACAGCACAGATACGCAGTATTTT
>-|TRBV4-2|-|TRBJ2-1
CASSQGIGGGAGEQFF
TGTGCCAGCAGCCAAGGAATCGGCGGCGGGGCGGGTGAGCAGTTCTTC
>-|TRBV18|-|TRBJ1-1
CASSLGQSTEAFF
TGTGCCAGCTCACTTGGACAGTCTACTGAAGCTTTCTTT
>-|TRBV9|-|TRBJ1-2
CASSLRTAGHYGYTF
TGTGCCAGCAGCCTACGTACGGCAGGGCACTATGGCTACACCTTC
>-|TRBV28|-|TRBJ2-7
CASSQTTIKGALSYEQYF
TGTGCCAGCAGCCAAACGACAATAAAAGGGGCGCTTTCCTACGAGCAGTACTTC
>-|TRBV4-2|TRBD2|TRBJ2-1
CASSQERGGHNEQFF
TGTGCCAGCAGCCAAGAGCGGGGGGGCCACAATGAGCAGTTCTTC
>few|TRBV25-1|TRBD2|TRBJ2-3
CASSEPSGNTDTQYF
TGTGCCAGCAGTGAACCTAGCGGAAACACAGATACGCAGTATTTT
>-|TRBV19|TRBD1|TRBJ2-6
CASSLTRQGSGANVLTF
TGTGCCAGTAGCCTAACCCGACAGGGCTCTGGGGCCAACGTCCTGACTTTC
>-|TRBV2|TRBD1|TRBJ1-5
CASSSTTPGQSNQPQHF
TGTGCCAGCAGTTCCACGACGCCGGGACAGAGCAATCAGCCCCAGCATTTT